This T cell receptor (beta chain) was obtained from a study of blood T cell repertoires in COVID-19. Study information: COVID-19 samples from acute and convalescent phases originated in the United States, Italy and Spain. PBMCs, B-cell-depleted T cells, or T cells provided the cDNA or gDNA that made up the material.

In the authors' workflow: Amplification with reference gene primers provided the estimates of nucleated cell counts. Only in-frame clones appear in the TCRdb table, and some are missing; sequencing was by immunoSEQ multiplex PCR. That table gives V, J and clone size, and the DNA gave D and trimming. The sample carries 160,000 or so clones, 87% recorded once. V was trimmed by 3 bases and J by 8 bases, leaving 14 bases between them. Germline V gene data show CDR1 as GTSNPN and CDR2 as SVGIG (reference sequence). This CDR3 spans 13 amino acids. The sequence derives from a woman aged 50 to 65 with acute or convalescent COVID-19. Input material: peripheral blood. This chain uses TRBV30 with TRBJ2-1; D might be TRBD2 (7 bases). The chain's CDR3 is CAWSPVGGHEQFF. CDR3 nucleotide sequence: TGTGCCTGGAGCCCGGTCGGGGGGCATGAGCAGTTCTTC.